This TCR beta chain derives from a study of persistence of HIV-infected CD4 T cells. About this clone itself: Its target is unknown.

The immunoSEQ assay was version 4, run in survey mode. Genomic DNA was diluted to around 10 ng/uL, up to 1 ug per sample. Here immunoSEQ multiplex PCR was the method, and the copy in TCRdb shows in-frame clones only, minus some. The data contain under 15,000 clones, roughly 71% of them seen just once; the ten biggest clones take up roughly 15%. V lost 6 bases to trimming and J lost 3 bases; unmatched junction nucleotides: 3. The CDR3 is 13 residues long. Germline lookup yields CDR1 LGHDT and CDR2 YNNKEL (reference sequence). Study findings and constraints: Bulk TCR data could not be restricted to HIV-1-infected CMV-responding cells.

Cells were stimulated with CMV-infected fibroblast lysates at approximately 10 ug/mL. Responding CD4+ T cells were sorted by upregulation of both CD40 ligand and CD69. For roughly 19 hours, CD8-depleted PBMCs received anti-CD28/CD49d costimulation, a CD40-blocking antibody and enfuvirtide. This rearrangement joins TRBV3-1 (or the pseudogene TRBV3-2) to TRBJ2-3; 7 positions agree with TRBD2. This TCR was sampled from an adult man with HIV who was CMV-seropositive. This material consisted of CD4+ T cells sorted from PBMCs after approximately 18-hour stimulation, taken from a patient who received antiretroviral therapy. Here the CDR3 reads CASRNGGTDTQYF. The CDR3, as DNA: TGTGCCAGCAGGAACGGGGGGACAGATACGCAGTATTTT.